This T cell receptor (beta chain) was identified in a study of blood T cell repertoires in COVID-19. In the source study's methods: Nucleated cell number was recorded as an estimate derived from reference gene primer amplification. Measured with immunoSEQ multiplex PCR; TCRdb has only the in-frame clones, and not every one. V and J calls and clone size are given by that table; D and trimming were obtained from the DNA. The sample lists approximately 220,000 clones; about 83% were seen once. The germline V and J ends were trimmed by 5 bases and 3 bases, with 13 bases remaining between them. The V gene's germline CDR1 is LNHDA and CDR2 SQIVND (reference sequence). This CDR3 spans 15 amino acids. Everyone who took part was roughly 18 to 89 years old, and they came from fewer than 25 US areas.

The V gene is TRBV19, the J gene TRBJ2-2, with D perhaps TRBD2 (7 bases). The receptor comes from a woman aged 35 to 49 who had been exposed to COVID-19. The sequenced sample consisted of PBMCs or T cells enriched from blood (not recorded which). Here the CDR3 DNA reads TGTGCCAGTAGTTTGGGGGGGCCGTACACCGGGGAGCTGTTTTTT. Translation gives CASSLGGPYTGELFF.